This T cell receptor beta chain was observed in a study of shared clonotypes between healthy human individuals. The junction had 6 bases not matched to a gene; V was cut back by 4 bases and J by 4 bases. The CDR3 is made up of 15 amino acids. Per germline, CDR1 MNHNY and CDR2 SVGAGI (reference sequence). Several immunoSEQ plates received, in even portions, the genomic DNA of each subset. DNA at about 200 ng, around 30,000 T cell genomes, went into sorted-subset replicate PCRs. Produced via immunoSEQ multiplex PCR; TCRdb's table is partial and in-frame only. The data contain approximately 2.3 million clones, more than 85% of them singletons. About this clone itself: Antigen specificity is unknown.

CD4+ cell separation produced CD45RA+ naive and CD45RA-negative memory subsets. Study-wide points: The study found roughly 5% of naive CD4 clonotypes shared across a handful of donors.

The sequence was obtained from a man aged 18 to 35 in good health. Some clones in this sample may be carry-over from other donors' samples. V usage is TRBV6-6 and J usage is TRBJ2-7; 11 nucleotides line up with TRBD1. The specimen was naive CD4+ T cells from PBMCs. Subset defined: CD45RA+ positively selected. The CDR3 is CASSSPGQGEYEQYF. As DNA, the CDR3 is TGTGCCAGCAGTTCCCCGGGACAGGGGGAGTACGAGCAGTACTTC.